The entry below describes one T cell receptor (beta chain). The ends were cut back, 8 bases at V and 4 bases at J, with 14 bases in the middle. Looked up from germline, CDR1 is SQVTM and CDR2 is ANQGSEA. The CDR3 runs to 12 residues. These data come from a study of shared clonotypes between healthy human individuals. CD4+ cells underwent separation, giving CD45RA+ naive and CD45RA-negative memory subsets. Repertoires were generated with immunoSEQ multiplex PCR, while TCRdb's copy carries only in-frame clones and drops some. The table shows roughly 1 million clones, with about 80% occurring only once. The rearrangement joins TRBV29-1 to TRBJ2-5; TRBD2 is a possible D gene (7 bases). The receptor's source is a man aged 18 to 30 in good health. Material for sequencing was memory CD4+ T cells sorted from blood. Subset of the sample: CD45RA-negative fraction. The CDR3: CSSKGGAETQYF. CDR3 sequence (DNA): TGCAGCTCTAAGGGGGGGGCAGAGACCCAGTACTTC.